Listed below are T cell receptor beta chains from one sample, sequenced in a study of radiation and T cells in renal cell carcinoma. The protocol was immunoSEQ multiplex PCR, while the TCRdb copy is restricted to in-frame clones and leaves out a portion. The sample contains 130,000 to 150,000 clones, 88% of which appear only once. Sequencing used blood, obtained from a patient whose treatment included radiotherapy and nephrectomy. The receptors stem from a woman in her 50s with renal cell carcinoma. Both conserved end residues are part of each CDR3. Each record gives: clone size, D gene, V gene, J gene, CDR3 DNA, CDR3 protein. D genes are given only for firm matches. Only some rows state a clone size, as once, few, many or a class for expanded clones.

NA	TRBD2	TRBV6-1	TRBJ2-7	TGTGCCAGCAGTGCCCCAGGGCTAGCGGGGGGCCGCCCTAGCTCCTACGAGCAGTACTTC	CASSAPGLAGGRPSSYEQYF
NA	NA	TRBV6-5	TRBJ1-5	TGTGCCAGCAGTTATGGGCAGGGATACGGGCAGCCCCAGCATTTT	CASSYGQGYGQPQHF
NA	TRBD1	TRBV10-1	TRBJ2-7	TGCGCCAGCAGGAACAGGGGATTCGCCTACGAGCAGTACTTC	CASRNRGFAYEQYF
NA	NA	TRBV5-1	TRBJ1-2	TGCGCCAGCAGCTTGGGAAACAGGTCCTATGGCTACACCTTC	CASSLGNRSYGYTF
NA	NA	TRBV5-1	TRBJ2-1	TGCGCCAGCAGCCAGACCCTAGGGGGCAATGAGCAGTTCTTC	CASSQTLGGNEQFF
NA	NA	TRBV6-5	TRBJ2-1	TGTGCCAGCAGTTACACAGCCTACAATGAGCAGTTCTTC	CASSYTAYNEQFF
NA	NA	TRBV6-6	TRBJ1-1	TGTGCCAGCAGTTACTCGGTTGCCCCTTATCGAGCTTTCTTT	CASSYSVAPYRAFF
few	TRBD1	TRBV7-6	TRBJ2-2	TGTGCCAGCAGCTCCCCGGGACAGGGGGCCACCGGGGAGCTGTTTTTT	CASSSPGQGATGELFF
NA	TRBD2	TRBV7-6	TRBJ2-1	TGTGCCAGCAGCTCCTGGGGACTAGCGGGAAGGAATGAGCAGTTCTTC	CASSSWGLAGRNEQFF
NA	TRBD1	TRBV5-5	TRBJ1-5	TGTGCCAGCAGCCCCGGACAGGGCAATCAGCCCCAGCATTTT	CASSPGQGNQPQHF
NA	NA	TRBV2	TRBJ1-4	TGTGCCAGCAGGTCGAGTGGGGCGGGCGAAAAACTGTTTTTT	CASRSSGAGEKLFF
NA	NA	TRBV7-9	TRBJ2-4	TGTGCCAGCAGCTTCATGGGGGTCGGGCCCAAAAACATTCAGTACTTC	CASSFMGVGPKNIQYF
once	TRBD2	TRBV18	TRBJ2-1	TGTGCCAGCTCACCTGGGGCTAGCGGTTACTACAATGAGCAGTTCTTC	CASSPGASGYYNEQFF
NA	TRBD2	TRBV4-2	TRBJ2-7	TGTGCCAGCAGCCAATTAGCGGGGGGGCCCTACGAGCAGTACTTC	CASSQLAGGPYEQYF
NA	TRBD2	TRBV10-3	TRBJ2-7	TGTGCCATCAGTGAATTCGGGACTAGCGGGGCCGCCTACGAGCAGTACTTC	CAISEFGTSGAAYEQYF
few	TRBD1	TRBV4-1	TRBJ2-7	TGCGCCAGCAGCCAGGGGGGACAGGGGTACTACGAGCAGTACTTC	CASSQGGQGYYEQYF
NA	TRBD1	TRBV7-2	TRBJ1-2	TGTGCCAGCAGCTTAGCGTCGGGACAGACCTATGGCTACACCTTC	CASSLASGQTYGYTF
few	NA	TRBV10-3	TRBJ1-1	TGTGCCATCAGTGAGTGGAGGGATAACACTGAAGCTTTCTTT	CAISEWRDNTEAFF
NA	TRBD1	TRBV30	TRBJ1-6	TGTGCCTGGAGTGTTTTCAGGGGGGAATCACCCCTCCACTTT	CAWSVFRGESPLHF
NA	NA	TRBV6-6	TRBJ2-7	TGTGCCAGCAGTCCGCAAGCCGGCGGAGACTACGAGCAGTACTTC	CASSPQAGGDYEQYF
NA	NA	TRBV19	TRBJ1-3	TGTGCCAGTAGCCCTCCAGGTTCTGGAAACACCATATATTTT	CASSPPGSGNTIYF
NA	NA	TRBV30	TRBJ2-7	TGTGCCTGGAGTGTAAATCAAATTGGGGCCCAGTACTTC	CAWSVNQIGAQYF
NA	TRBD1	TRBV25-1	TRBJ1-1	TGTGCCAGCAGTGAGTGGGGACAGGGGAACACTGAAGCTTTCTTT	CASSEWGQGNTEAFF
NA	NA	TRBV25-1	TRBJ1-2	TGTGCCAGCAGTGAATTGTTACATGGCTACACCTTC	CASSELLHGYTF
NA	NA	TRBV6-1	TRBJ1-1	TGTGCCAGCAGTGAACAGGTGGGGTCCACTGAAGCTTTCTTT	CASSEQVGSTEAFF
NA	TRBD1	TRBV11-2	TRBJ2-1	TGTGCCAGCAGCAAGGACAGGGGATCGGGGAATGAGCAGTTCTTC	CASSKDRGSGNEQFF
NA	TRBD2	TRBV5-1	TRBJ2-5	TGCGCCAGCAGCTTGGGTGGCGCGGGGGGGCCGTACGAGACCCAGTACTTC	CASSLGGAGGPYETQYF
few	NA	TRBV2	TRBJ1-2	TGTGCCAGCAGCCTGGACCGGGGCTATGGCTACACCTTC	CASSLDRGYGYTF
NA	NA	TRBV5-1	TRBJ2-2	TGCGCCAGCTTCAACACCGCGAACACCGGGGAGCTGTTTTTT	CASFNTANTGELFF
NA	NA	TRBV5-6	TRBJ2-2	TGTGCCAGCAGCCGAGGAGAGGAGCCCACCGGGGAGCTGTTTTTT	CASSRGEEPTGELFF
NA	NA	TRBV5-4	TRBJ2-3	TGTGCCAGCAGCTCCAGGGTGGGGACAGATACGCAGTATTTT	CASSSRVGTDTQYF
NA	NA	TRBV5-4	TRBJ2-1	TGTGCCAGCAGCTTCGGGTCCCTCGTCTACAATGAGCAGTTCTTC	CASSFGSLVYNEQFF
few	NA	TRBV6-5	TRBJ2-2	TGTGCCAGCAGTTCTGCTTATACCCGGGCCGGGGAGCTGTTTTTT	CASSSAYTRAGELFF
NA	NA	TRBV6-4	TRBJ1-6	TGTGCCAGCGGACGGGACCGCAATTCACCCCTCCACTTT	CASGRDRNSPLHF
NA	TRBD1	TRBV6-5	TRBJ2-7	TGTGCCAGCAGTTCCCCCGGACAGGGGCTCTACGAGCAGTACTTC	CASSSPGQGLYEQYF
NA	TRBD2	TRBV7-9	TRBJ2-5	TGTGCCAGCAGCCATAGCGGGGGGGAAGAGACCCAGTACTTC	CASSHSGGEETQYF
once	NA	TRBV7-7	TRBJ2-5	TGTGCTAGCAGCTTAGTAAAGGGGGAGACCCAGTACTTC	CASSLVKGETQYF
NA	NA	TRBV7-8	TRBJ2-5	TGTGCCAGCAGCCGAGCAGGGCAGGAGACCCAGTACTTC	CASSRAGQETQYF
once	NA	TRBV25-1	TRBJ1-2	TGTGCCAGCAGTGAACCGGGACGTGATGGCTACACCTTC	CASSEPGRDGYTF
few	TRBD1	TRBV4-3	TRBJ2-2	TGCGCCAGCAGCCAGCCACCGGGACAGACGAACACCGGGGAGCTGTTTTTT	CASSQPPGQTNTGELFF
NA	NA	TRBV7-9	TRBJ2-3	TGTGCCAGCAGCTTATCCGTGGCCCCAGATACGCAGTATTTT	CASSLSVAPDTQYF
NA	TRBD2	TRBV18	TRBJ2-5	TGTGCCAGCTCACCGAATTCGGAGGGAGGGGAGACCCAGTACTTC	CASSPNSEGGETQYF